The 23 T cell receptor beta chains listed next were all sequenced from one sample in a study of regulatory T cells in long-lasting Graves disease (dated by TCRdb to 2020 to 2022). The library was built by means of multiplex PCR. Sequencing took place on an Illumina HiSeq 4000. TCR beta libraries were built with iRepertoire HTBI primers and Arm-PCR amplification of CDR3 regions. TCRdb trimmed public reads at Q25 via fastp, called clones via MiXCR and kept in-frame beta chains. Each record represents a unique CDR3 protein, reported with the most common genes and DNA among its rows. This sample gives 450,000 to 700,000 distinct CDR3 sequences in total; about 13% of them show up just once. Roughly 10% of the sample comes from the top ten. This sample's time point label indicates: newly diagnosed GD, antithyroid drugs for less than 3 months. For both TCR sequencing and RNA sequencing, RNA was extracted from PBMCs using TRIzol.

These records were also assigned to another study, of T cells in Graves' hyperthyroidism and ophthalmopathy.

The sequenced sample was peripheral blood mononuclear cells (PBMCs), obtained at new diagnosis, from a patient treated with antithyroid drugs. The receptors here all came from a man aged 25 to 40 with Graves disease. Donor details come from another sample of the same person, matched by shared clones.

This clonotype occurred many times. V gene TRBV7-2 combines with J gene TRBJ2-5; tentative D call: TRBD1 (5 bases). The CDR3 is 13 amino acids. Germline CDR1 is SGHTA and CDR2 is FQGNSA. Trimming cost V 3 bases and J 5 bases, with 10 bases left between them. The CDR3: CASSFQGWETQYF. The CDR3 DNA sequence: TGTGCCAGCAGCTTCCAGGGTTGGGAGACCCAGTACTTC.

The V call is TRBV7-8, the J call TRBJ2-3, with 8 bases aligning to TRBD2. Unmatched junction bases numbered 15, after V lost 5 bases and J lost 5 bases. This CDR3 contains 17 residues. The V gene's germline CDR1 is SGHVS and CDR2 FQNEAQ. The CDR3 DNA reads TGTGCCAGCAGCCCCTCAGACCCCGGGAGGGCCGGAGATACGCAGTATTTT. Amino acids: CASSPSDPGRAGDTQYF.

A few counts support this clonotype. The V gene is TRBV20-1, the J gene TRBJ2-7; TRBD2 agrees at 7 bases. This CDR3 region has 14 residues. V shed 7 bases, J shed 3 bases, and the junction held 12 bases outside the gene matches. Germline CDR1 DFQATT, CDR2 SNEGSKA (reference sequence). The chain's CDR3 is CSGITSVPRYEQYF. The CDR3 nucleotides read TGCAGTGGCATTACTAGCGTCCCTCGCTACGAGCAGTACTTC.

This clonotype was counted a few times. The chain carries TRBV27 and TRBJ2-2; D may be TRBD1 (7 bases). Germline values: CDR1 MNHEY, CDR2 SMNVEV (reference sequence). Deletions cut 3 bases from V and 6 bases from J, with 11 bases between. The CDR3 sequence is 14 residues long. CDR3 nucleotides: TGTGCCAGCAGTTTCGGCAGGGGGGCCGGGGAGCTGTTTTTT. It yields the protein CASSFGRGAGELFF.

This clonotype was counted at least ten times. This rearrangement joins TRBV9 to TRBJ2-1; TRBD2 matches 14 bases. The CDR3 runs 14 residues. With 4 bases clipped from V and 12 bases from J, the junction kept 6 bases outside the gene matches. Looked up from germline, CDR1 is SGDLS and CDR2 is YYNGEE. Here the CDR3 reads CASSFGTSGRPQFF. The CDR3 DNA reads TGTGCCAGCAGCTTCGGGACTAGCGGGAGACCGCAGTTCTTC.

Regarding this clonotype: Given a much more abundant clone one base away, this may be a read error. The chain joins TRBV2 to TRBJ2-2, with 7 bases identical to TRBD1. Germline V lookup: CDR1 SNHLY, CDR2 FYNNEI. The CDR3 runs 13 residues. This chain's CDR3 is CGSRETGIGELFF. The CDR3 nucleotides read TGTGGCAGCAGAGAGACAGGGATCGGGGAGCTGTTTTTT.

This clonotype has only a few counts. CDR3 coding DNA: TGTGCCAGTGCTGTCGGCAGCACAGATACGCAGTATTTT. Protein sequence: CASAVGSTDTQYF. The chain links TRBV19 to TRBJ2-3; D remains ambiguous. Per germline, CDR1 LNHDA and CDR2 SQIVND (reference sequence). The CDR3 covers 13 residues. V lost 8 bases and J 0 bases, leaving 9 bases between the germline ends.

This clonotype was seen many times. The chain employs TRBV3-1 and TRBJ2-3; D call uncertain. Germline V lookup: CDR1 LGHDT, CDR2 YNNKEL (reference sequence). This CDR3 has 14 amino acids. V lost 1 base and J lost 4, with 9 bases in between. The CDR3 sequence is CASSQAHGADTQYF. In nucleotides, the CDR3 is TGTGCCAGCAGCCAAGCGCATGGCGCAGATACGCAGTATTTT.

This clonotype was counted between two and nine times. The CDR3 protein is CASSYKGSTDTQYF. The CDR3 region has the DNA TGTGCCAGCAGTTATAAAGGAAGCACAGATACGCAGTATTTT. This chain joins TRBV6-5 and TRBJ2-3; D ambiguous. Per germline, CDR1 MNHEY and CDR2 SVGAGI. The CDR3 extends over 14 amino acids. V gave up 3 bases and J gave up 0 bases, with 7 bases separating them.

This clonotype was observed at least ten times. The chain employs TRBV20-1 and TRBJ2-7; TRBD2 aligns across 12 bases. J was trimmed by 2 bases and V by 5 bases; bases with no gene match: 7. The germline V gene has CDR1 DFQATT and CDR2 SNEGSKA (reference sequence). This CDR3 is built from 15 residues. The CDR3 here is CSAGRTSGGTYEQYF. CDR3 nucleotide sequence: TGCAGTGCTGGACGCACTAGCGGGGGGACCTACGAGCAGTACTTC.

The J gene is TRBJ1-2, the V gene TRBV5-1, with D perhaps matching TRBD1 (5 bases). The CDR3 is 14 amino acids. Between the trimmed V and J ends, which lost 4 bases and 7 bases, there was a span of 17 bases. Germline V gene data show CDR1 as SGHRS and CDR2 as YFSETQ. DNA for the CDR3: TGCGCCAGCAGCGGGGACGGCGGAACTTTTGGCTACACCTTC. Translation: CASSGDGGTFGYTF.

The DNA for the CDR3 is TGTGCCTGGAGTAAGTGGTCCGGGGCTAATGAAAAACTGTTTTTT. This sequence encodes CAWSKWSGANEKLFF. This chain joins TRBV30 and TRBJ1-4; D call uncertain. The CDR3 has 15 amino acids. Germline V lookup: CDR1 GTSNPN, CDR2 SVGIG (reference sequence). Trimming pared 2 bases from V and 3 bases from J, leaving 13 bases between.

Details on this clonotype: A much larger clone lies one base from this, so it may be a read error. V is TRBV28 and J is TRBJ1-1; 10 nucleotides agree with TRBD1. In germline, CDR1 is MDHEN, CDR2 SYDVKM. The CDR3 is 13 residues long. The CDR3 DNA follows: TGTACCAGCAGCGGGACAGGGGAGACTGAAGCTTTCTTT. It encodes CTSSGTGETEAFF. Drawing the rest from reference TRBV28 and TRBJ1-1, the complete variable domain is DVKVTQSSRYLVKRTGEKVFLECVQDMDHENMFWYRQDPGLGLRLIYFSYDVKMKEKGDIPEGYSVSREKKERFSLILESASTNQTSMYLCTSSGTGETEAFFGQGTRLTVV.

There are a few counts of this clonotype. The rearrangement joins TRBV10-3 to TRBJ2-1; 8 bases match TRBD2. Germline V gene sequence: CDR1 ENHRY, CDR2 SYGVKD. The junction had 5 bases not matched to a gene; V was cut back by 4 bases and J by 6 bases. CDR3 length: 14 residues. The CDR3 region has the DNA TGTGCCATCAGTGCCCCCGGGGGGGGCAATGAGCAGTTCTTC. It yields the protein CAISAPGGGNEQFF.

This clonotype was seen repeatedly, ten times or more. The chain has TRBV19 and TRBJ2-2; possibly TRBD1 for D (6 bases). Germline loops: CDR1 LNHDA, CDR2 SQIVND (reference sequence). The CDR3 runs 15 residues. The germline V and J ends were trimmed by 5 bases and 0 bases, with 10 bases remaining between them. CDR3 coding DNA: TGTGCCAGTAGTGAACAGGGCCCGAACACCGGGGAGCTGTTTTTT. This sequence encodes CASSEQGPNTGELFF.

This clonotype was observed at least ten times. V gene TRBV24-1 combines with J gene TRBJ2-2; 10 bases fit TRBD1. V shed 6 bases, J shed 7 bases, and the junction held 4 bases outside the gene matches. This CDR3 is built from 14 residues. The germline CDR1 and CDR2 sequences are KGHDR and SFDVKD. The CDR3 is CATSRQGAGGELFF. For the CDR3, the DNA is TGTGCCACCAGTCGACAGGGGGCCGGCGGGGAGCTGTTTTTT.

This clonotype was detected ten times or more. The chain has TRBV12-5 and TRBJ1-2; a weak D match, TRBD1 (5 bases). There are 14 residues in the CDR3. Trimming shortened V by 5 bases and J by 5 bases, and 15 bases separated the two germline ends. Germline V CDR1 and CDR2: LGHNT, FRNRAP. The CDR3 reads CASGPVRGGYGYTF. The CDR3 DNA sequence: TGTGCTAGTGGTCCGGTCCGGGGCGGGTATGGCTACACCTTC.

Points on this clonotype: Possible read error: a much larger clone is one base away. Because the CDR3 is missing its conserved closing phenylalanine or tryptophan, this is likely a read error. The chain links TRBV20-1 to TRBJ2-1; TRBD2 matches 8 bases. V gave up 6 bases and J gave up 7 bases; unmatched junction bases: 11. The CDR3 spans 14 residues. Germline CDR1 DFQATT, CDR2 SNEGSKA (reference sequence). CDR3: CSARTGLGGNEQFL. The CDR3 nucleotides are TGCAGTGCCAGGACGGGACTAGGGGGAAATGAGCAGTTCCTC.

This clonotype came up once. CDR3 in amino acids: CASTASGTDTQYF. The CDR3 region has the DNA TGTGCCAGCACCGCAAGCGGCACAGATACGCAGTATTTT. The chain employs TRBV9 and TRBJ2-3; D not resolved. This CDR3 is 13 amino acids long. CDR1 and CDR2 (germline): SGDLS, YYNGEE. Trimming took 6 bases from V and 1 from J, leaving 9 bases between them.

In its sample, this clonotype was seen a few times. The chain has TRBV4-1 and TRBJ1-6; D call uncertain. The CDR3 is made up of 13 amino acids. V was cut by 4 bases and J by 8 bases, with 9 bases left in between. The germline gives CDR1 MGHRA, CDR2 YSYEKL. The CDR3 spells CASSPLAYSPLHF. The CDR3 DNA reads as TGCGCCAGCAGCCCCCTGGCGTATTCACCCCTCCACTTT.

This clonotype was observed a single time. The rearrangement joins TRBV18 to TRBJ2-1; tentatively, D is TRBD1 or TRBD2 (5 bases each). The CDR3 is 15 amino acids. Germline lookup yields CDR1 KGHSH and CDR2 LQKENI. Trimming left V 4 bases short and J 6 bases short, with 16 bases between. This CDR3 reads CASSRSGPLSNEQFF. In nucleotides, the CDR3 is TGTGCCAGCTCACGGTCGGGACCCCTTTCCAATGAGCAGTTCTTC. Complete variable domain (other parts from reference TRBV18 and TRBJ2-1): NAGVMQNPRHLVRRRGQEARLRCSPMKGHSHVYWYRQLPEEGLKFMVYLQKENIIDESGMPKERFSAEFPKEGPSILRIQQVVRGDSAAYFCASSRSGPLSNEQFFGPGTRLTVL.

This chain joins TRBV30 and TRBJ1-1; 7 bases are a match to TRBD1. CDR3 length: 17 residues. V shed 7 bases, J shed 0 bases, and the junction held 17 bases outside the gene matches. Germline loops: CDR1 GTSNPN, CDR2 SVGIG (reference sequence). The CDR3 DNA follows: TGTGCCTATCAACCAGTCAGACAGGGATGGTTGAACACTGAAGCTTTCTTT. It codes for CAYQPVRQGWLNTEAFF.

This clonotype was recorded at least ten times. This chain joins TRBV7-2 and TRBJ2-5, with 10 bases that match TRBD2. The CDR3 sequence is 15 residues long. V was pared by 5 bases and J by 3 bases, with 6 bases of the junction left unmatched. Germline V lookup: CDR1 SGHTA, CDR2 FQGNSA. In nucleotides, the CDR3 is TGTGCCAGCAGCCAAGAAGGGACTAGCGAAGAGACCCAGTACTTC. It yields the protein CASSQEGTSEETQYF.